Listed below are T cell receptor beta chains from one sample, sequenced in a study of cytomegalovirus exposure and HLA in healthy donors. Using immunoSEQ multiplex PCR, the repertoire was profiled, and TCRdb retains in-frame clones only, with some absent. The data hold about 220,000 clones, with approximately 68% observed a single time. The sample was PBMCs. These receptors were collected from a woman in her 30s in good health and CMV-seronegative. The CDR3 runs from the conserved cysteine through the conserved F or W. The order of the fields is V gene, CDR3 length, J gene, D gene, clone size, CDR3 DNA, CDR3 protein. A D gene is named only where the DNA matches it firmly. The size of a clone is reported for some rows only, either as once, few or many, or as a class for expanded clones.

>TRBV9|15|TRBJ1-2|TRBD1|NA
TGTGCCAGCAGCCTAGGACAGGGGGCGCCCAATGGCTACACCTTC
CASSLGQGAPNGYTF
>TRBV7-3|18|TRBJ1-1|NA|NA
TGTGCCAGCAGCCTTCACTCGACAGTGCATAGCGGATTAAGAGAAGCTTTCTTT
CASSLHSTVHSGLREAFF
>TRBV11-2|15|TRBJ2-3|NA|NA
TGTGCCAGCAGCCCTCCGGTCAGGAGCACAGATACGCAGTATTTT
CASSPPVRSTDTQYF
>TRBV9|14|TRBJ1-2|NA|NA
TGTGCCAGCAGGGCCCCCGGGTTGGGCTATGGCTACACCTTC
CASRAPGLGYGYTF
>TRBV18|13|TRBJ2-5|NA|NA
TGTGCCAGCTCACCACCGACTAGAGAGACCCAGTACTTC
CASSPPTRETQYF
>TRBV29-1|15|TRBJ1-1|NA|NA
TGCAGCGTTGAAATGGATGGGGCCTTTCACACTGAAGCTTTCTTT
CSVEMDGAFHTEAFF
>TRBV25-1|17|TRBJ2-1|TRBD2|NA
TGTGCCAGCAGTACGGGGGAGTTCGGGGGGACCTACAATGAGCAGTTCTTC
CASSTGEFGGTYNEQFF
>TRBV7-9|13|TRBJ1-1|NA|few
TGTGCCAGCAGCTTAGAACGGGAATTTGAAGCTTTCTTT
CASSLEREFEAFF
>TRBV7-8|15|TRBJ1-5|NA|few
TGTGCCAGCAGCTTATGGGGCAGGGGCAATCAGCCCCAGCATTTT
CASSLWGRGNQPQHF
>TRBV7-6|19|TRBJ2-2|TRBD2|NA
TGTGCCAGCAGCCTTTGGACTAGCGGGAGCTCCGCGAACACCGGGGAGCTGTTTTTT
CASSLWTSGSSANTGELFF
>TRBV4-2|14|TRBJ2-1|NA|NA
TGTGCCAGCAGCTTAGTTGGACAGCTTGTTGAGCAGTTCTTC
CASSLVGQLVEQFF
>TRBV5-6|16|TRBJ2-3|TRBD2|NA
TGTGCCAGCAGCTTGGTCCGAGCGGGAGGGCCGGGTACGCAGTATTTT
CASSLVRAGGPGTQYF
>TRBV6-6|15|TRBJ2-7|NA|NA
TGTGCCAGCAGTTACGGAGGAAGCCGATCCTACGAGCAGTACTTC
CASSYGGSRSYEQYF
>TRBV30|14|TRBJ2-7|NA|NA
TGTGCCTGGAACCTTCCAGGGGATAAAGAAGAGCAGTACTTC
CAWNLPGDKEEQYF
>TRBV5-4|15|TRBJ2-3|TRBD2|NA
TGCGCCAGCAGCTTAGGGACTAGCCGCACAGATACGCAGTATTTT
CASSLGTSRTDTQYF
>TRBV6-1|14|TRBJ2-7|NA|once
TGTGCCAGCAAGCCAGGGCTTAGCTCCTACGAGCAGTACTTC
CASKPGLSSYEQYF